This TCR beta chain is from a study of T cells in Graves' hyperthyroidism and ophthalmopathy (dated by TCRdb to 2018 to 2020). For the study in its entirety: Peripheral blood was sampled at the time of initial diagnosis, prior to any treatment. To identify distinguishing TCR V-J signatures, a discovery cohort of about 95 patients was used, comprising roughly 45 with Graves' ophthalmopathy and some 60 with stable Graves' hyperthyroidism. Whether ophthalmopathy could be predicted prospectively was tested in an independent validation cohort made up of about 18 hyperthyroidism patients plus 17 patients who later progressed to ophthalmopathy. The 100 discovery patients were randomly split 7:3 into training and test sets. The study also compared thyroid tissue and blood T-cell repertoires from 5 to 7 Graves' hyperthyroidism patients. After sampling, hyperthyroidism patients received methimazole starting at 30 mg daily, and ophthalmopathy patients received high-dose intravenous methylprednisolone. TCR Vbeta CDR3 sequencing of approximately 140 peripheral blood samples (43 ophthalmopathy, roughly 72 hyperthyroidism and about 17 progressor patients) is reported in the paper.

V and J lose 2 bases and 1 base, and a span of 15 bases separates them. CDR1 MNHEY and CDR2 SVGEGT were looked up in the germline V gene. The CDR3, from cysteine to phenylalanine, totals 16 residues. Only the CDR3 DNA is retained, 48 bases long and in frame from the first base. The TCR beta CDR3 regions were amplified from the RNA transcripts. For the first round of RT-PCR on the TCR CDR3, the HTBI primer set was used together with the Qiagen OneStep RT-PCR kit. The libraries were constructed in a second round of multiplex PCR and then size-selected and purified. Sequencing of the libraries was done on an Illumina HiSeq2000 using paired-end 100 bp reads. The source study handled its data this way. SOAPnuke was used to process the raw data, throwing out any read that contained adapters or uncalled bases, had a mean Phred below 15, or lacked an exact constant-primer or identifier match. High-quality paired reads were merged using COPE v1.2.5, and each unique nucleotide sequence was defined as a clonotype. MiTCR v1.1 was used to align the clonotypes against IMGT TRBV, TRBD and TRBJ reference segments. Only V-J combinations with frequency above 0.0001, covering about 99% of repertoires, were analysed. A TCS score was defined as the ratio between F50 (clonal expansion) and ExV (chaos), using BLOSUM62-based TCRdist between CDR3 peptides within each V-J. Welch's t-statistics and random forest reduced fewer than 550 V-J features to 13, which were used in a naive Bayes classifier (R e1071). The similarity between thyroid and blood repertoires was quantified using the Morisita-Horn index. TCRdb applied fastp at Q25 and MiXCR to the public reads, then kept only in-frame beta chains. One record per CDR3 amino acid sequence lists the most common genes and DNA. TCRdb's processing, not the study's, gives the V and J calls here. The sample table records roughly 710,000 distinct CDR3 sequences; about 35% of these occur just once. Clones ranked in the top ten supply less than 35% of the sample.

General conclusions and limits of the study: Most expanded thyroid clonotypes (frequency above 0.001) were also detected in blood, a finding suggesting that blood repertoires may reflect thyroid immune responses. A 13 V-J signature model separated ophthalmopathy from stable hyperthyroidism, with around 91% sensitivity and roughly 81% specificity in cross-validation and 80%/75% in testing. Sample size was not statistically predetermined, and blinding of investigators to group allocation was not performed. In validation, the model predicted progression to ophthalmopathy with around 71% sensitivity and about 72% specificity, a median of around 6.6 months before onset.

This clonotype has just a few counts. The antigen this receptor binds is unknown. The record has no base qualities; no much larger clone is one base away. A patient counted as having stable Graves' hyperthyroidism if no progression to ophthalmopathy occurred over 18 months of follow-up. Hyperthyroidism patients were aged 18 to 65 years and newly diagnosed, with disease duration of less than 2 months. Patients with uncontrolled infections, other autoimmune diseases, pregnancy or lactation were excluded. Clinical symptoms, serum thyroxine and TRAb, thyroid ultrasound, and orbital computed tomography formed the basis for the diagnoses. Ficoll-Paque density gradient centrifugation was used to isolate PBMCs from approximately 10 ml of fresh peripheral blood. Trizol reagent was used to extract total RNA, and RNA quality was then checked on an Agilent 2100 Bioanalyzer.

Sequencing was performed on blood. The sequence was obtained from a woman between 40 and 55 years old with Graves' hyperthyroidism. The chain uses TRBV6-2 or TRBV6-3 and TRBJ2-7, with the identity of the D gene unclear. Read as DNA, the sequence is TGTGCCAGCAGTTACCGGAATTTTGGCTATTCCTACGAGCAGTACTTC. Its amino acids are CASSYRNFGYSYEQYF.